The clone carrying this TCR beta chain was counted a single time. The sample is drawn from a study of Ad26.COV2.S vaccination and SARS-CoV-2 variants. Noted treatment: 15 to 20 received Ad26.COV2.S at low or high dose, single or two shots; 5 received placebo; per-sample allocation not given. Sampling took place 63 days after the first vaccine or placebo injection. Trimming removed 1 base at V and 6 bases at J, with 2 bases between. The germline V gene has CDR1 MGHRA and CDR2 YSYEKL. CDR3 size: 11 residues. Some clones are missing from TCRdb's copy, which holds only in-frame ones; the method was immunoSEQ multiplex PCR. The data hold about 350,000 clones, with approximately 85% observed a single time.

The receptor was derived from a person between 18 and 60 years old who received the Ad26.COV2.S COVID-19 vaccine or a placebo. Material: peripheral blood, obtained in a trial of Ad26.COV2.S vaccine versus placebo. The chain links TRBV4-1 to TRBJ2-3; D is unclear. The CDR3 DNA follows: TGCGCCAGCAGCCAAGGTGATACGCAGTATTTT. Translating it yields CASSQGDTQYF.